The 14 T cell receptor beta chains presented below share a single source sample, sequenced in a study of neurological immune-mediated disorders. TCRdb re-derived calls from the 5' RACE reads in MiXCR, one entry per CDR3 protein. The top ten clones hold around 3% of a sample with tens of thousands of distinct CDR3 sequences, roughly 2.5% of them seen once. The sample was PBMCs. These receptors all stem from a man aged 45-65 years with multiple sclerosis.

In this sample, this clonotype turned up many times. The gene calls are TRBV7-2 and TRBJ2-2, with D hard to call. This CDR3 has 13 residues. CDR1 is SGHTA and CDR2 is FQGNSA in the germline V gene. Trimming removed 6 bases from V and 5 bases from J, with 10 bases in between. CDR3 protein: CASRKGQTGELFF. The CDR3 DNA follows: TGTGCCAGCAGGAAGGGCCAGACCGGGGAGCTGTTTTTT. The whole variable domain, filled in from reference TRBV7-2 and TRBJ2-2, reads GAGVSQSPSNKVTEKGKDVELRCDPISGHTALYWYRQSLGQGLEFLIYFQGNSAPDKSGLPSDRFSAERTGGSVSTLTIQRTQQEDSAVYLCASRKGQTGELFFGEGSRLTVL.

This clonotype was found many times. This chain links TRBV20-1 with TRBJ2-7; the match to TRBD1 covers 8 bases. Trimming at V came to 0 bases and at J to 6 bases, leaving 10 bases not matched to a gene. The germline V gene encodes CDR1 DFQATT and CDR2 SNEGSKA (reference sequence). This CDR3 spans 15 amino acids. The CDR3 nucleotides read TGCAGTGCTAGAGATATGGGACAGGTTGGAGGCGAGCAGTACTTC. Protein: CSARDMGQVGGEQYF.

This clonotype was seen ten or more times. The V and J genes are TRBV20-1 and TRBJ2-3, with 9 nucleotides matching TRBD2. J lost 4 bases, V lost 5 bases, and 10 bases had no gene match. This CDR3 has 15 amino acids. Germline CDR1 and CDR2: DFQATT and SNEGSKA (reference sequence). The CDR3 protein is CSAGLGRGGSDTQYF. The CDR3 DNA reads TGCAGTGCTGGCCTCGGGCGGGGGGGCTCAGATACGCAGTATTTT.

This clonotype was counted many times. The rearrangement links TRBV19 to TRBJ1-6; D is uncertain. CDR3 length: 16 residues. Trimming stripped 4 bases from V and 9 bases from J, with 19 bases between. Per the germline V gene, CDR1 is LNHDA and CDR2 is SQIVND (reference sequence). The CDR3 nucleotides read TGTGCCAGTAGTAAGGCCGACACCTACAGCGGTTCACCCCTCCACTTT. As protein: CASSKADTYSGSPLHF.

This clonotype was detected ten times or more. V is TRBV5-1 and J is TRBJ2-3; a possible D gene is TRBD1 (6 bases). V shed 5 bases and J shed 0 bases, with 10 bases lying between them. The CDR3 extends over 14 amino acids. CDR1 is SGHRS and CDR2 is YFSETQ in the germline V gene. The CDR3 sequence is CASRSGVSTDTQYF. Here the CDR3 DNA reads TGCGCCAGCAGGTCAGGGGTAAGCACAGATACGCAGTATTTT.

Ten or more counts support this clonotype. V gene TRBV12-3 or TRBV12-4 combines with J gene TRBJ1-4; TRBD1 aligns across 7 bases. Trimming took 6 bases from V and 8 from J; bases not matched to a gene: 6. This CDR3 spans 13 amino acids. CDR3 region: CASRPQGREKLFF. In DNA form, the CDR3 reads TGTGCCAGCAGACCACAGGGGAGGGAAAAACTGTTTTTT.

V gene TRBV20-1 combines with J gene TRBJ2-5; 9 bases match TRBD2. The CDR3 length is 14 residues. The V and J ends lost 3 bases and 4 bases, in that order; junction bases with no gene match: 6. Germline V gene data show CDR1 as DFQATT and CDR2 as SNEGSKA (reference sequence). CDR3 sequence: CSASGLAGRETQYF. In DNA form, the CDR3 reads TGCAGTGCTAGCGGCCTAGCGGGACGAGAGACCCAGTACTTC.

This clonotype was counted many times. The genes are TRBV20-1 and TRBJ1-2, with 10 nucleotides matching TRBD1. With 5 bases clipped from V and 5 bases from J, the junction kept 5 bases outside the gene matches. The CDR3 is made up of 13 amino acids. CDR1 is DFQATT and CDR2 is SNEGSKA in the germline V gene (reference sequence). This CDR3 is CSAGDRGGYGYTF. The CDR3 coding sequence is TGCAGTGCTGGGGACAGGGGAGGGTATGGCTACACCTTC.

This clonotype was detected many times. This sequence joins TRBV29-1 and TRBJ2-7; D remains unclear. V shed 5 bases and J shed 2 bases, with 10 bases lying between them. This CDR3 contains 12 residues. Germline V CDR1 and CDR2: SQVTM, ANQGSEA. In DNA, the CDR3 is TGCAGCGTTCTGGAACCGCCCTACGAGCAGTACTTC. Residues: CSVLEPPYEQYF.

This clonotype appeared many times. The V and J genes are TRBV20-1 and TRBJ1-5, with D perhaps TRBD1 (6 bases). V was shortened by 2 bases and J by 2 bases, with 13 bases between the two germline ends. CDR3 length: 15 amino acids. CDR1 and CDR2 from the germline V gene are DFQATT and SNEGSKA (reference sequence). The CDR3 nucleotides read TGCAGTGCTAGACAGGGGAATTGGGGCAATCAGCCCCAGCATTTT. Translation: CSARQGNWGNQPQHF.

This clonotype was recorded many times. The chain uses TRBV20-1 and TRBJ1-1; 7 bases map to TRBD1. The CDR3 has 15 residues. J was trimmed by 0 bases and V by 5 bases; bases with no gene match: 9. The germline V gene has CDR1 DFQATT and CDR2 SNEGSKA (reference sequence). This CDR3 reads CSAPSRTGLNTEAFF. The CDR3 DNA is TGCAGTGCTCCCTCTCGGACAGGCCTGAACACTGAAGCTTTCTTT.

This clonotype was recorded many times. In DNA form, the CDR3 reads TGCAGTGCTTTGACTAGCGGCTCAAAGGAGACCCAGTACTTC. Amino acids: CSALTSGSKETQYF. The gene calls are TRBV20-1 and TRBJ2-5; 9 bases are a match to TRBD2. The germline V gene encodes CDR1 DFQATT and CDR2 SNEGSKA (reference sequence). The CDR3 contains 14 residues. The V gene end was trimmed by 5 bases and the J gene end by 5 bases; junction bases not matched to a gene: 9.

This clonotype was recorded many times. CDR3 nucleotides: TGCGCCAGCAGCCAAGGACTAGGCCAAGAGACCCAGTACTTC. Translation: CASSQGLGQETQYF. The chain employs TRBV4-3 and TRBJ2-5; a possible D gene is TRBD2 (6 bases). V lost 1 base and J 1 base, leaving 7 bases between the germline ends. In germline, CDR1 is LGHNA, CDR2 YSLEER. The CDR3 consists of 14 residues.

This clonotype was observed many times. The CDR3 DNA reads as TGCAGTGCTTCACCCGGCCAGAACACTGAAGCTTTCTTT. This gives the protein CSASPGQNTEAFF. V is TRBV20-1 and J is TRBJ1-1; D is unclear. This CDR3 contains 13 residues. V gave up 5 bases and J gave up 1 base, with 11 bases separating them. CDR1 and CDR2 (germline): DFQATT, SNEGSKA (reference sequence).